Listed here are 20 T cell receptor beta chains from one sample, sequenced in a study of cytomegalovirus exposure and HLA in healthy donors. Use of 60 Vbeta and 13 Jbeta primers characterized the PCR. Sequencing was performed with immunoSEQ multiplex PCR; in TCRdb, only in-frame clones are kept and a portion is missing. Of roughly 120,000 clones in the sample, roughly 14% were seen once. The sample was PBMCs. These receptors were collected from a young woman in good health and CMV-seronegative.

The genes are TRBV18 and TRBJ2-2, with D tentatively TRBD1 (6 bases). The germline CDR1 and CDR2 sequences are KGHSH and LQKENI. V lost 5 bases and J lost 0, with 13 bases in between. This CDR3 contains 16 residues. As DNA, the CDR3 is TGTGCCAGCTCAAAGGACGGGACAACGAACACCGGGGAGCTGTTTTTT. Protein: CASSKDGTTNTGELFF. Supplemented by reference TRBV18 and TRBJ2-2, the full variable domain reads NAGVMQNPRHLVRRRGQEARLRCSPMKGHSHVYWYRQLPEEGLKFMVYLQKENIIDESGMPKERFSAEFPKEGPSILRIQQVVRGDSAAYFCASSKDGTTNTGELFFGEGSRLTVL.

In its sample, this clone was seen a few times. This chain joins TRBV5-1 and TRBJ2-5, with TRBD2 matching over 12 bases. CDR1 and CDR2 from the germline V gene are SGHRS and YFSETQ. CDR3 length: 15 amino acids. Unmatched junction bases numbered 3, after V lost 3 bases and J lost 3 bases. CDR3 sequence: CASSYGLAGKETQYF. The CDR3 DNA sequence: TGCGCCAGCAGCTACGGACTAGCGGGAAAAGAGACCCAGTACTTC.

The chain combines TRBV10-1 with TRBJ1-1; 7 nucleotides agree with TRBD1. The V and J ends lost 2 bases and 9 bases, in that order; junction bases with no gene match: 9. Germline V lookup: CDR1 WNHNN, CDR2 SYGVQD (reference sequence). This CDR3 is 14 amino acids long. The CDR3 reads CASSESGTATQAFF. The CDR3 region has the DNA TGCGCCAGCAGTGAGAGTGGGACAGCGACCCAAGCTTTCTTT.

V is TRBV15 and J is TRBJ2-2; D unresolved. Germline V gene sequence: CDR1 LNHNV, CDR2 YYDKDF (reference sequence). V lost 0 bases and J lost 2, with 7 bases in between. This CDR3 has 15 amino acids. CDR3 DNA: TGTGCCACCAGCAGAGAGGAGCTAAACACCGGGGAGCTGTTTTTT. Protein sequence: CATSREELNTGELFF.

As DNA, the CDR3 is TGTGCCAGAAGGACCGGGGAAATCTCCTATAATTCACCCCTCCACTTT. Translation gives CARRTGEISYNSPLHF. This chain links TRBV5-3 with TRBJ1-6; D call uncertain. TRBV5-3 is an ORF, with its function uncertain. The CDR3 is 16 residues long. Trimming left V 5 bases short and J 0 bases short, with 12 bases between.

This clone came up a few times. The V gene is TRBV9, the J gene TRBJ2-1, with TRBD2 matching 12 bases. The CDR3 runs 15 residues. The V and J ends lost 0 bases and 12 bases, in that order; junction bases with no gene match: 7. CDR1 is SGDLS and CDR2 is YYNGEE in the germline V gene. The CDR3 reads CASSVDLAGGTRQFF. CDR3 nucleotides: TGTGCCAGCAGCGTAGATCTAGCGGGGGGGACGAGGCAGTTCTTC.

This clone was detected many times. The rearrangement joins TRBV29-1 to TRBJ2-7; no reliable D call. CDR1 SQVTM and CDR2 ANQGSEA come from the germline V gene. CDR3 length: 11 residues. The V end was cut by 1 base, the J end by 4 bases, with 5 bases between. This CDR3 reads CSVEVEYEQYF. The CDR3 nucleotides are TGCAGCGTTGAAGTGGAGTACGAGCAGTACTTC.

J is TRBJ1-1 and V is TRBV19, with D perhaps matching TRBD1 (5 bases). Trimming shortened V by 4 bases and J by 1 base, and 13 bases separated the two germline ends. The CDR3 is made up of 15 amino acids. Germline CDR1 is LNHDA and CDR2 is SQIVND (reference sequence). The CDR3 DNA is TGTGCCAGTAGTACAGGACAATTACCGAACACTGAAGCTTTCTTT. Its translation: CASSTGQLPNTEAFF.

This clone was observed a single time. The rearrangement links TRBV28 to TRBJ1-5; D is perhaps TRBD1 (6 bases). CDR3 length: 15 residues. Germline V gene data show CDR1 as MDHEN and CDR2 as SYDVKM. Trimming took off 4 bases at V and 11 bases at J, with 21 bases between the two ends. DNA of the CDR3: TGTGCCAGCAGTTATAACACAAGGGGGTATCTAGCCCAGCATTTT. Protein sequence: CASSYNTRGYLAQHF.

This clone was observed a handful of times. The chain joins TRBV15 to TRBJ2-1; 11 nucleotides match TRBD2. This CDR3 comprises 17 residues. The V and J ends lost 0 bases and 10 bases, in that order; junction bases with no gene match: 11. Germline-derived CDR1 and CDR2 are LNHNV and YYDKDF (reference sequence). The CDR3 loop is CATSRDREVAGGWEQFF. CDR3 coding DNA: TGTGCCACCAGCAGAGATCGAGAGGTAGCGGGGGGGTGGGAGCAGTTCTTC.

This clone occurred a few times. J is TRBJ2-1 and V is TRBV29-1; tentative D call: TRBD1 (6 bases). Germline V gene lookup returns CDR1 SQVTM and CDR2 ANQGSEA. The CDR3 sequence is 12 residues long. Trimming pared 4 bases from V and 8 bases from J, leaving 12 bases between. CDR3 in amino acids: CSVVGRGYEQFF. DNA for the CDR3: TGCAGCGTTGTCGGCAGGGGCTATGAGCAGTTCTTC.

This clone appeared a few times. This sequence joins TRBV5-1 and TRBJ1-1; D gene unclear. V lost 0 bases, J lost 1 base, and 10 bases lay in between. This CDR3 has 15 amino acids. Germline V CDR1 and CDR2: SGHRS, YFSETQ. CDR3 region: CASSLAVEGNTEAFF. The CDR3 DNA is TGCGCCAGCAGCTTGGCCGTCGAGGGGAACACTGAAGCTTTCTTT.

This clone was detected a few times. The genes are TRBV11-2 and TRBJ2-2, with 15 bases identical to TRBD2. In germline, CDR1 is SGHAT, CDR2 FQNNGV. The CDR3 has 18 residues. V gave up 5 bases and J gave up 7 bases; unmatched junction bases: 11. CDR3 region: CASSPGTGTSGRNGELFF. CDR3 DNA sequence: TGTGCCAGCAGCCCAGGGACCGGGACTAGCGGGAGGAACGGGGAGCTGTTTTTT.

This clone was recorded a few times. The gene calls are TRBV6-5 and TRBJ1-5, with D unclear. The V end lost 9 bases, the J end lost 0 bases, and 6 bases lay between the germline ends. The germline CDR1 and CDR2 sequences are MNHEY and SVGAGI. This CDR3 has 12 amino acids. The CDR3 here is CASSHSNQPQHF. The CDR3 bases are TGTGCCAGTTCACATAGCAATCAGCCCCAGCATTTT.

This clone appeared a few times. CDR3 coding DNA: TGTGCCAGCAGCTACCTCCGGGGGGGTGGCTACACCTTC. Amino acids: CASSYLRGGGYTF. This chain uses TRBV7-2 with TRBJ1-2; a weak D match, TRBD1 (5 bases). Germline V gene data show CDR1 as SGHTA and CDR2 as FQGNSA. The CDR3 has 13 residues. Trimming shortened V by 4 bases and J by 7 bases, and 13 bases separated the two germline ends.

The CDR3 reads CASSLDPQDQETQYF. CDR3 bases: TGTGCCAGCAGCTTAGACCCACAGGATCAAGAGACCCAGTACTTC. This rearrangement joins TRBV7-9 to TRBJ2-5, with a tentative D call TRBD1 (5 bases). The CDR3 length is 15 residues. Trimming stripped 1 base from V and 2 bases from J, with 11 bases between. Germline V gene data show CDR1 as SEHNR and CDR2 as FQNEAQ (reference sequence).

The chain has TRBV5-4 and TRBJ2-3; 12 nucleotides line up with TRBD2. From germline, CDR1 is SGHNT and CDR2 YYREEE (reference sequence). The V and J ends lost 0 bases and 5 bases, in that order; junction bases with no gene match: 4. The CDR3 loop spans 16 amino acids. CDR3 DNA: TGTGCCAGCAGCTTGGAACTAGCGGGAGGTGGAGATACGCAGTATTTT. Its translation is CASSLELAGGGDTQYF.

This clone was recorded a few times. The rearrangement uses TRBV6-5 and TRBJ2-1, with TRBD2 identical over 7 bases. The CDR3 runs 13 residues. The germline V gene has CDR1 MNHEY and CDR2 SVGAGI. V lost 6 bases, J lost 3 bases, and 2 bases stayed unmatched. DNA of the CDR3: TGTGCCAGCAGCAGGGACTACTACAATGAGCAGTTCTTC. It translates to CASSRDYYNEQFF.

This clone showed up many times. V is TRBV7-9 and J is TRBJ1-2; no reliable D call. The CDR3 is 13 amino acids. Looked up from germline, CDR1 is SEHNR and CDR2 is FQNEAQ (reference sequence). Trimming shortened V by 5 bases and J by 4 bases, and 11 bases separated the two germline ends. CDR3 bases: TGTGCCAGCAGCGTCGGCGGCCCCTATGGCTACACCTTC. Translating it yields CASSVGGPYGYTF.

The chain carries TRBV5-1 and TRBJ1-4; 7 positions agree with TRBD1. The CDR3 is made up of 13 amino acids. The V segment lost 4 bases and the J segment 6 bases; nucleotides outside the gene matches: 3. Germline-derived CDR1 and CDR2 are SGHRS and YFSETQ. The CDR3, as DNA: TGCGCCAGCAGCGAACAGGGGCATGAAAAACTGTTTTTT. It specifies CASSEQGHEKLFF.